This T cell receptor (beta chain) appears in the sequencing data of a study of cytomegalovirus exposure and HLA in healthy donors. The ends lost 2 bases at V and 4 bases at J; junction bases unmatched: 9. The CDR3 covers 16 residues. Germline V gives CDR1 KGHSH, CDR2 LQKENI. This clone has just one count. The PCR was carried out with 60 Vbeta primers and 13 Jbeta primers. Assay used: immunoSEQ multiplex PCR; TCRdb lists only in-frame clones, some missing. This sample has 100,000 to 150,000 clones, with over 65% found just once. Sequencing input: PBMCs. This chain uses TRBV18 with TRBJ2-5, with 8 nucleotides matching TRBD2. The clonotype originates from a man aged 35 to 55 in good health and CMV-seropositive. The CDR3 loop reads CASSPGNGGAGETQYF. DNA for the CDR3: TGTGCCAGCTCACCAGGGAACGGGGGGGCCGGAGAGACCCAGTACTTC.